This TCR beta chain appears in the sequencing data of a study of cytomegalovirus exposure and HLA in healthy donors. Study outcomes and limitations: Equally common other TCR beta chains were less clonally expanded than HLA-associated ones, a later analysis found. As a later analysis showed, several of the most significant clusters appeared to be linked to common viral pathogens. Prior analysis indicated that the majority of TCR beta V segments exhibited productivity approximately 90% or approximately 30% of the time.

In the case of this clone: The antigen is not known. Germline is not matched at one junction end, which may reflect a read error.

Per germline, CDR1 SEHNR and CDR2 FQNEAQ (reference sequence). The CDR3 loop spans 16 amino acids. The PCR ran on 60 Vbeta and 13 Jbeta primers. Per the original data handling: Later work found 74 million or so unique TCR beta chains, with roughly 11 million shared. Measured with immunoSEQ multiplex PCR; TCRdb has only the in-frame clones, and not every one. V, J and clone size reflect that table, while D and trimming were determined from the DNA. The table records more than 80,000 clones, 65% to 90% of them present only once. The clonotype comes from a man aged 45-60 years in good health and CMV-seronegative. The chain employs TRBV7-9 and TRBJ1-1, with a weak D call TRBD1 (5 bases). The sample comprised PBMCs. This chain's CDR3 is CSSSPTGGPGDTEAFF. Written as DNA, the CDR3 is TGTTCCAGCAGCCCGACCGGGGGTCCCGGGGACACTGAAGCTTTCTTT.